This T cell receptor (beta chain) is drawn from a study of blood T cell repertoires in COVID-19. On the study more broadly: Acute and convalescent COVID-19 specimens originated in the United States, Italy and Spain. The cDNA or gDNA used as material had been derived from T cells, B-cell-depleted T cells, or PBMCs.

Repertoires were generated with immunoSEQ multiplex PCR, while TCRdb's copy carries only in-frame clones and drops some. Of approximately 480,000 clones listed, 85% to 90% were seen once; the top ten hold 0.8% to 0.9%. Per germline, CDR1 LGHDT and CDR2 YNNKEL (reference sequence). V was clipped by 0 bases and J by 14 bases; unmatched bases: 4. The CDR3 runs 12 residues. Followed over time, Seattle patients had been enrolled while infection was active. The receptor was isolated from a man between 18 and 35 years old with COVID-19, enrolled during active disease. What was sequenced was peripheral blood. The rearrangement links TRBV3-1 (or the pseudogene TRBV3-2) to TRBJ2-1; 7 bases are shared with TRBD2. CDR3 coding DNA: TGTGCCAGCAGCCAAGAGGGACTACAGGAGTTCTTC. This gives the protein CASSQEGLQEFF.